Presented here are 16 T cell receptor beta chains from one specimen sequenced in a study of cytomegalovirus exposure and HLA in healthy donors. Primers included in the PCR were 60 Vbeta and 13 Jbeta primers. The repertoire was sequenced with immunoSEQ multiplex PCR; TCRdb's copy has only in-frame clones and lacks some. The sample consists of 150,000 or so clones, 80% to 90% of them appearing once. The material sequenced was PBMCs. These receptors originate from a woman under 30 in good health and CMV-seronegative.

This clone is termed large. V is TRBV6-4 and J is TRBJ2-2, with 11 bases lining up with TRBD1. The junction had 6 bases not matched to a gene; V was cut back by 6 bases and J by 3 bases. Germline V gene data show CDR1 as MRHNA and CDR2 as SNTAGT. The CDR3 consists of 16 residues. The CDR3 region is CASSSAGQGDTGELFF. CDR3 bases: TGTGCCAGCAGCAGCGCGGGACAGGGGGACACCGGGGAGCTGTTTTTT.

The rearrangement uses TRBV6-6 and TRBJ2-6; maybe TRBD1 (6 bases). The CDR3 is made up of 15 amino acids. Germline V lookup: CDR1 MNHNY, CDR2 SVGAGI (reference sequence). Between the trimmed V and J ends, which lost 6 bases and 2 bases, there was a span of 11 bases. CDR3 residues: CASSRTGTGANVLTF. CDR3 DNA sequence: TGTGCCAGCAGCCGAACAGGGACTGGGGCCAACGTCCTGACTTTC.

V and J are TRBV7-2 and TRBJ1-3; D remains ambiguous. This CDR3 has 15 amino acids. Trimming left V 0 bases short and J 4 bases short, with 10 bases between. Germline V gene data show CDR1 as SGHTA and CDR2 as FQGNSA. The CDR3 nucleotides read TGTGCCAGCAGCTTAGCGGTCTCTCTAGGAAACACCATATATTTT. This sequence encodes CASSLAVSLGNTIYF.

The chain is built from TRBV25-1 and TRBJ2-1; 12 positions agree with TRBD2. V lost 3 bases to trimming and J lost 3 bases; unmatched junction nucleotides: 6. This CDR3 has 17 residues. CDR1 and CDR2 (germline): MGHDK, SYGVNS. This chain's CDR3 is CASSDPGLAGFYNEQFF. The CDR3 nucleotides read TGTGCCAGCAGTGACCCCGGACTAGCGGGATTCTACAATGAGCAGTTCTTC.

The chain links TRBV5-4 to TRBJ1-4, with D perhaps TRBD1 (6 bases). The V gene's germline CDR1 is SGHNT and CDR2 YYREEE (reference sequence). V was shortened by 4 bases and J by 8 bases, with 12 bases between the two germline ends. This CDR3 region has 13 residues. The CDR3 reads CASSGTPGEKLFF. The CDR3 nucleotides read TGTGCCAGCAGCGGGACACCGGGGGAAAAACTGTTTTTT.

V and J are TRBV4-1 and TRBJ2-3, with 7 nucleotides matching TRBD1. This CDR3 has 16 residues. Germline loops: CDR1 MGHRA, CDR2 YSYEKL. Trimming removed 5 bases from V and 2 bases from J; junction bases left unmatched: 10. CDR3 sequence reads: CASSGDEQGITDTQYF. In DNA, the CDR3 is TGCGCCAGCAGCGGGGACGAACAGGGGATCACAGATACGCAGTATTTT.

V usage is TRBV5-1 and J usage is TRBJ2-3, with a possible D match to TRBD2 (6 bases). CDR1 and CDR2 (germline): SGHRS, YFSETQ. The V gene lost 0 bases and the J gene lost 5 bases, with 10 bases spanning the gap. The CDR3 sequence is 14 residues long. Here the CDR3 reads CASSLVEGQDTQYF. The CDR3 coding sequence is TGCGCCAGCAGCTTGGTGGAGGGGCAAGATACGCAGTATTTT.

This chain joins TRBV7-9 and TRBJ2-1; D is perhaps TRBD2 (6 bases). Germline CDR1 and CDR2: SEHNR and FQNEAQ (reference sequence). The CDR3 is 16 residues long. Trimming took 1 base from V and 5 from J, leaving 15 bases between them. The CDR3 nucleotides read TGTGCCAGCAGCTTAGTTTCTTGGAGGGTCCACAATGAGCAGTTCTTC. It yields the protein CASSLVSWRVHNEQFF.

V is TRBV6-6 and J is TRBJ1-5, with a possible D match to TRBD1 (6 bases). From germline, CDR1 is MNHNY and CDR2 SVGAGI (reference sequence). There are 16 residues in the CDR3. V lost 8 bases and J 2 bases, leaving 19 bases between the germline ends. The CDR3 sequence: CASENRAGVGNQPQHF. In DNA, the CDR3 is TGTGCCAGCGAAAACAGGGCCGGGGTCGGCAATCAGCCCCAGCATTTT.

This chain's CDR3 is CASSGAYPGEGRNTIYF. CDR3 sequence (DNA): TGTGCCAGCAGTGGCGCCTATCCGGGCGAGGGCCGGAACACCATATATTTT. This chain joins TRBV9 and TRBJ1-3; D uncertain. CDR1 is SGDLS and CDR2 is YYNGEE in the germline V gene. The CDR3 is made up of 17 amino acids. The V and J ends lost 5 bases and 7 bases respectively, with 25 bases between them.

This chain connects TRBV30 to TRBJ1-2, with 8 positions matching TRBD1. V was pared by 2 bases and J by 3 bases, with 5 bases of the junction left unmatched. Germline V gene sequence: CDR1 GTSNPN, CDR2 SVGIG (reference sequence). The CDR3 runs to 14 residues. CDR3 sequence reads: CAWSPVDRDYGYTF. The CDR3 DNA follows: TGTGCCTGGAGTCCGGTGGACAGGGACTATGGCTACACCTTC.

The chain carries TRBV5-6 and TRBJ2-5; TRBD2 matches at 7 bases. Germline assignment: CDR1 SGHDT and CDR2 YYEEEE. This CDR3 has 15 amino acids. The V segment lost 4 bases and the J segment 1 base; nucleotides outside the gene matches: 7. The CDR3 DNA sequence: TGTGCCAGCAGCGCGGGAGTAGCGGTCCAAGAGACCCAGTACTTC. It encodes CASSAGVAVQETQYF.

The J gene is TRBJ2-7, the V gene TRBV6-1, with 7 bases lining up with TRBD1. CDR3 length equals 16 residues. The V gene's germline CDR1 is MNHNS and CDR2 SASEGT. J gave up 1 base and V 4 bases, and 10 bases lay outside the gene matches. The CDR3 bases are TGTGCCAGCAGTGGCAGAACAGGGGTGTTGTCCTACGAGCAGTACTTC. Its translation is CASSGRTGVLSYEQYF.

This clone has just a few counts. The chain links TRBV6-6 to TRBJ2-7, with D possibly matching TRBD1 (6 bases). The V gene's germline CDR1 is MNHNY and CDR2 SVGAGI (reference sequence). This CDR3 is built from 15 residues. With 7 bases removed from V and 2 bases from J, the gap between germline ends came to 18 bases. Here the CDR3 reads CASTHNRESTYEQYF. CDR3 DNA: TGTGCCAGCACCCACAACAGGGAAAGTACCTACGAGCAGTACTTC.

The gene calls are TRBV5-1 and TRBJ1-1; TRBD1 matches 7 bases. CDR3 length: 15 residues. Looked up from germline, CDR1 is SGHRS and CDR2 is YFSETQ. Trimming took 4 bases from V and 1 from J; bases not matched to a gene: 7. This CDR3 reads CASSIAQGWNTEAFF. In DNA form, the CDR3 reads TGCGCCAGCAGCATCGCACAGGGGTGGAACACTGAAGCTTTCTTT.

The chain carries TRBV10-1 and TRBJ2-7; 9 bases are shared with TRBD1. J lost 7 bases, V lost 0 bases, and 19 bases had no gene match. CDR1 and CDR2 from the germline V gene are WNHNN and SYGVQD (reference sequence). CDR3 length equals 19 residues. The CDR3 loop is CASSESGTGLPLDPCEQYF. In DNA form, the CDR3 reads TGCGCCAGCAGTGAGTCGGGGACAGGGCTTCCATTGGACCCCTGTGAGCAGTACTTC.